Following are 27 T cell receptor beta chains from one sample sequenced in a study of T cells in Graves' hyperthyroidism and ophthalmopathy. RNA transcripts provided the source from which TCR beta CDR3 regions were amplified. First-round RT-PCR of the TCR CDR3 relied on the HTBI primer set. Via MiXCR, TCRdb re-called the multiplex PCR reads, giving one row per CDR3 protein. The table records over 500,000 distinct CDR3 sequences, roughly 16% of them present only once. The sample was blood. These receptors came from a woman in her thirties with Graves' ophthalmopathy.

In its sample, this clonotype was seen a few times. The chain is built from TRBV3-1 and TRBJ2-7, with 9 bases lining up with TRBD2. Unmatched junction bases numbered 14, after V lost 4 bases and J lost 4 bases. In germline, CDR1 is LGHDT, CDR2 YNNKEL (reference sequence). CDR3 size: 17 residues. Here the CDR3 DNA reads TGTGCCAGCAGCCGAAGCGGACTTAGCGGGAGTAAATACGAGCAGTACTTC. Translating gives CASSRSGLSGSKYEQYF.

This clonotype was counted at least ten times. J is TRBJ2-1 and V is TRBV20-1; TRBD2 matches at 11 bases. From germline, CDR1 is DFQATT and CDR2 SNEGSKA (reference sequence). This CDR3 comprises 19 residues. V shed 6 bases, J shed 0 bases, and the junction held 16 bases outside the gene matches. The CDR3 nucleotides read TGCAGTGCCCGCGCTATAGCGGGAGGGGCCGCGTTCTCCTACAATGAGCAGTTCTTC. Its translation is CSARAIAGGAAFSYNEQFF.

The rearrangement links TRBV7-3 to TRBJ2-3; possibly TRBD2 for D (6 bases). Germline V gene lookup returns CDR1 SGHTA and CDR2 FQGTGA. CDR3 size: 16 residues. The germline V and J ends were trimmed by 3 bases and 2 bases, with 15 bases remaining between them. CDR3 coding DNA: TGTGCCAGCAGCTTGCGAGGAGGCGGGATCACAGATACGCAGTATTTT. It codes for CASSLRGGGITDTQYF. Complete variable domain (other parts from reference TRBV7-3 and TRBJ2-3): GAGVSQTPSNKVTEKGKYVELRCDPISGHTALYWYRQSLGQGPEFLIYFQGTGAADDSGLPNDRFFAVRPEGSVSTLKIQRTERGDSAVYLCASSLRGGGITDTQYFGPGTRLTVL.

The V call is TRBV27, the J call TRBJ2-6; no clear D. This CDR3 contains 15 residues. The V end lost 3 bases, the J end lost 0 bases, and 6 bases lay between the germline ends. Germline CDR1 MNHEY, CDR2 SMNVEV (reference sequence). The CDR3 nucleotides are TGTGCCAGCAGTTTTGTCCCCTCTGGGGCCAACGTCCTGACTTTC. The encoded protein is CASSFVPSGANVLTF.

This clonotype appeared many times. J is TRBJ2-5 and V is TRBV11-1; 9 bases line up with TRBD2. The CDR3 consists of 17 residues. The V and J ends lost 1 base and 5 bases, in that order; junction bases with no gene match: 11. CDR1 and CDR2 (germline): SGHAT, FQDESV (reference sequence). The DNA for the CDR3 is TGTGCCAGCAGCTTAGAATCGATAGCGGGAGACCGGGAGACCCAGTACTTC. Translated: CASSLESIAGDRETQYF.

This clonotype was seen repeatedly, ten times or more. The chain has TRBV7-2 and TRBJ2-3; possibly TRBD1 or TRBD2 for D (5 bases each). The CDR3 covers 15 residues. V lost 1 base to trimming and J lost 8 bases, with 16 bases between them. The germline V gene has CDR1 SGHTA and CDR2 FQGNSA. For the CDR3, the DNA is TGTGCCAGCAGCTTAGACGGGACGAGGGTCTCTACGCAGTATTTT. The encoded protein is CASSLDGTRVSTQYF. The complete variable domain, with remaining parts taken from reference TRBV7-2 and TRBJ2-3, reads GAGVSQSPSNKVTEKGKDVELRCDPISGHTALYWYRQSLGQGLEFLIYFQGNSAPDKSGLPSDRFSAERTGGSVSTLTIQRTQQEDSAVYLCASSLDGTRVSTQYFGPGTRLTVL.

The chain is built from TRBV12-3 or TRBV12-4 and TRBJ2-3; D remains unclear. Trimming pared 6 bases from V and 1 base from J, leaving 8 bases between. This CDR3 spans 13 amino acids. The CDR3 sequence is CASSPDRTDTQYF. CDR3 sequence (DNA): TGTGCCAGCAGCCCGGACCGCACAGATACGCAGTATTTT.

This clonotype was counted ten times or more. The V gene is TRBV28, the J gene TRBJ2-1; 7 positions match TRBD1. CDR1 is MDHEN and CDR2 is SYDVKM in the germline V gene. The junction had 12 bases not matched to a gene; V was cut back by 4 bases and J by 9 bases. This CDR3 contains 15 residues. CDR3 sequence (DNA): TGTGCCAGCAGTTCCCCACTGACAGGGAGCCGTGAGCAGTTCTTC. It yields the protein CASSSPLTGSREQFF.

This chain uses TRBV7-9 with TRBJ1-1; tentatively, D is TRBD1 (5 bases). V dropped 5 bases and J dropped 5 bases, with 15 bases sitting between them. CDR1 and CDR2 from the germline V gene are SEHNR and FQNEAQ (reference sequence). The CDR3 runs to 14 residues. CDR3 sequence reads: CASSKSLGGTEAFF. CDR3 nucleotide sequence: TGTGCCAGCAGCAAATCCTTGGGGGGTACTGAAGCTTTCTTT.

The table lists this clonotype with many counts. The V call is TRBV6-2 or TRBV6-3, the J call TRBJ2-1; no definite D call. Trimming took 7 bases from V and 9 from J, leaving 25 bases between them. Germline V gene lookup returns CDR1 MNHEY and CDR2 SVGEGT. CDR3 length: 16 amino acids. CDR3 region: CASNDPGLGRVGEQFF. Written as DNA, the CDR3 is TGTGCCAGCAACGATCCGGGTCTCGGTCGTGTTGGTGAGCAGTTCTTC.

The chain links TRBV4-1 to TRBJ2-4; possible D gene TRBD1, 6 bases. V lost 4 bases and J 7 bases, leaving 17 bases between the germline ends. Per the germline V gene, CDR1 is MGHRA and CDR2 is YSYEKL. CDR3 length: 15 residues. The CDR3 loop is CASSLFSGDSNIQYF. For the CDR3, the DNA is TGCGCCAGCAGCCTCTTTTCAGGGGATTCTAACATTCAGTACTTC.

At least ten counts were recorded for this clonotype. The V and J genes are TRBV5-1 and TRBJ1-1, with D possibly being TRBD1 (6 bases). The CDR3 consists of 14 residues. CDR1 is SGHRS and CDR2 is YFSETQ in the germline V gene. V dropped 2 bases and J dropped 5 bases, with 13 bases sitting between them. DNA of the CDR3: TGCGCCAGCAGCTTTGGGGGGCTGGAAACTGAAGCTTTCTTT. As protein: CASSFGGLETEAFF. Using reference TRBV5-1 and TRBJ1-1 for the parts outside the CDR3, the full variable domain is KAGVTQTPRYLIKTRGQQVTLSCSPISGHRSVSWYQQTPGQGLQFLFEYFSETQRNKGNFPGRFSGRQFSNSRSEMNVSTLELGDSALYLCASSFGGLETEAFFGQGTRLTVV.

The gene calls are TRBV6-5 and TRBJ1-1; D is undetermined. Per germline, CDR1 MNHEY and CDR2 SVGAGI. The CDR3 runs 13 residues. The V gene lost 4 bases and the J gene lost 4 bases, with 10 bases spanning the gap. The CDR3 protein is CASSFRVSTEAFF. The CDR3 bases are TGTGCCAGCAGTTTCCGGGTGAGCACTGAAGCTTTCTTT.

This clonotype was counted many times. This chain connects TRBV5-1 to TRBJ2-7, with D perhaps TRBD1 (5 bases). The CDR3 has 15 amino acids. Trimming stripped 0 bases from V and 2 bases from J, with 12 bases between. Germline-derived CDR1 and CDR2 are SGHRS and YFSETQ. For the CDR3, the DNA is TGCGCCAGCAGCTTGGCCGACAGCAACCCCTACGAGCAGTACTTC. It codes for CASSLADSNPYEQYF.

Worth noting for this clonotype: Possible read error: a much larger clone is one base away. The V gene is TRBV28, the J gene TRBJ2-1; TRBD2 might be the D (6 bases). CDR1 is MDHEN and CDR2 is SYDVKM in the germline V gene. CDR3 length equals 13 residues. DNA for the CDR3: TGTGCCAGCAGTCCGGCGGGGTACAATGGGCAGTTCTTC. It is translated as CASSPAGYNGQFF.

This clonotype was seen many times. This sequence joins TRBV28 and TRBJ2-3, with TRBD2 as a possible D gene (6 bases). CDR1 is MDHEN, CDR2 SYDVKM, per germline. CDR3 length: 15 amino acids. Trimming took 3 bases from V and 0 from J, leaving 10 bases between them. The CDR3 region is CASSLSGPSTDTQYF. The CDR3 coding sequence is TGTGCCAGCAGTTTGAGCGGGCCTAGCACAGATACGCAGTATTTT. The whole variable domain, filled in from reference TRBV28 and TRBJ2-3, reads DVKVTQSSRYLVKRTGEKVFLECVQDMDHENMFWYRQDPGLGLRLIYFSYDVKMKEKGDIPEGYSVSREKKERFSLILESASTNQTSMYLCASSLSGPSTDTQYFGPGTRLTVL.

This clonotype was seen many times. V and J are TRBV7-8 and TRBJ2-3, with D uncertain. The germline CDR1 and CDR2 sequences are SGHVS and FQNEAQ. Trimming removed 2 bases from V and 0 bases from J, with 9 bases in between. This CDR3 region has 15 residues. CDR3 sequence: CASSLMWDSTDTQYF. CDR3 coding DNA: TGTGCCAGCAGCTTAATGTGGGATAGCACAGATACGCAGTATTTT.

This clonotype was detected a few times. The chain couples TRBV20-1 to TRBJ2-7; 9 bases map to TRBD1. Germline V gene sequence: CDR1 DFQATT, CDR2 SNEGSKA (reference sequence). This CDR3 is 13 amino acids long. V trimming: 6 bases; J trimming: 5 bases; junction bases outside the gene matches: 8. CDR3 region: CSAREGQGNEQYF. The CDR3 nucleotides read TGCAGTGCACGCGAAGGACAGGGGAACGAGCAGTACTTC.

This clonotype was recorded only once. CDR3 amino acids: CASRPGQGIRPQHF. CDR3 coding DNA: TGTGCCAGCAGGCCGGGACAGGGTATTCGGCCCCAGCATTTT. The V and J genes are TRBV28 and TRBJ1-5; TRBD1 agrees at 9 bases. J gave up 9 bases and V 6 bases, and 9 bases lay outside the gene matches. The germline V gene encodes CDR1 MDHEN and CDR2 SYDVKM. There are 14 residues in the CDR3.

On this clonotype itself: It may be a read error: a sequence one base away is much more abundant. The rearrangement links TRBV27 to TRBJ2-1, with 12 bases matching TRBD1. The CDR3 runs 18 residues. The germline gives CDR1 MNHEY, CDR2 SMNVEV (reference sequence). The CDR3: CAGSLVLAGTGGWNEQFF. In nucleotides, the CDR3 is TGTGCCGGCAGTTTAGTCTTGGCCGGGACAGGGGGCTGGAATGAGCAGTTCTTC.

V gene TRBV24-1 combines with J gene TRBJ1-1; possibly TRBD1 for D (5 bases). Germline CDR1 KGHDR, CDR2 SFDVKD. V gave up 5 bases and J gave up 2 bases, with 8 bases separating them. This CDR3 region has 13 residues. The CDR3, as DNA: TGTGCCACCAGTGCCAGGGCTAACACTGAAGCTTTCTTT. Its translation is CATSARANTEAFF.

The chain joins TRBV7-6 to TRBJ2-1; D not certain. Trimming took 5 bases from V and 1 from J, leaving 12 bases between them. This CDR3 region has 15 residues. The germline V gene has CDR1 SGHVS and CDR2 FNYEAQ. CDR3 DNA sequence: TGTGCCAGCAGCCGGTCCTTTTCATCCTACAATGAGCAGTTCTTC. The encoded protein is CASSRSFSSYNEQFF.

This clonotype was counted at least ten times. The genes are TRBV5-1 and TRBJ1-4, with D perhaps matching TRBD1 (5 bases). The CDR3 totals 13 residues. Trimming removed 4 bases from V and 7 bases from J, with 11 bases in between. Germline V gives CDR1 SGHRS, CDR2 YFSETQ. CDR3 in DNA: TGCGCCAGCAGCGACGGGGGAGGTGAAAAACTGTTTTTT. It translates to CASSDGGGEKLFF.

This clonotype was detected many times. J is TRBJ2-1 and V is TRBV2, with D possibly TRBD1 on 6 matching bases. This CDR3 is 14 amino acids long. Looked up from germline, CDR1 is SNHLY and CDR2 is FYNNEI. Trimming took off 3 bases at V and 10 bases at J, with 16 bases between the two ends. CDR3 in amino acids: CASSDGGGRGEQFF. The CDR3, as DNA: TGTGCCAGCAGTGATGGGGGCGGAAGAGGGGAGCAGTTCTTC.

This clonotype was observed a handful of times. The J gene is TRBJ2-7, the V gene TRBV6-5, with TRBD2 matching over 7 bases. With V trimmed by 3 bases and J by 3 bases, 8 bases remained unmatched. The CDR3 covers 15 residues. Germline V gene data show CDR1 as MNHEY and CDR2 as SVGAGI. CDR3 DNA sequence: TGTGCCAGCAGTTATCACGCGGGAGAGGTCTACGAGCAGTACTTC. The encoded protein is CASSYHAGEVYEQYF.

This clonotype appeared many times. The rearrangement uses TRBV20-1 and TRBJ2-1; D is undetermined. CDR1 DFQATT and CDR2 SNEGSKA come from the germline V gene (reference sequence). V was shortened by 3 bases and J by 3 bases, with 3 bases between the two germline ends. The CDR3 is made up of 11 amino acids. CDR3 amino acids: CSASFYNEQFF. The CDR3 DNA sequence: TGCAGTGCTAGTTTCTACAATGAGCAGTTCTTC.

The chain carries TRBV6-2 or TRBV6-3 and TRBJ1-2, with a possible D match to TRBD1 (5 bases). This CDR3 is 14 amino acids long. V shed 2 bases and J shed 1 base, with 8 bases lying between them. The germline gives CDR1 MNHEY, CDR2 SVGEGT. The CDR3: CASSYDSFNYGYTF. CDR3 bases: TGTGCCAGCAGTTACGACAGTTTTAACTATGGCTACACCTTC.